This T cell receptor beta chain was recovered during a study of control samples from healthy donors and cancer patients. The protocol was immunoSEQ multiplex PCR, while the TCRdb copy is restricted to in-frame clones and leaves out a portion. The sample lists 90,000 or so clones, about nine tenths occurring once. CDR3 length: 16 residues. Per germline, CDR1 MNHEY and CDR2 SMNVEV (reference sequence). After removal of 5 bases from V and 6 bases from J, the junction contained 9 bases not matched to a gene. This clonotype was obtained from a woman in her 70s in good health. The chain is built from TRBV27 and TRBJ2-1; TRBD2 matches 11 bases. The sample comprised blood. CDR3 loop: CASSARLAGLGNEQFF. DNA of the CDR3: TGTGCCAGCAGTGCCCGACTAGCGGGGTTAGGCAATGAGCAGTTCTTC.